A single sample gave rise to the 3 T cell receptor beta chains below, sequenced in a study of OX40 agonist ivuxolimab in advanced cancers. Assay used: immunoSEQ multiplex PCR; TCRdb lists only in-frame clones, some missing. The data show 80,000 or so clones, more than 85% seen once. The material sequenced was CD4+ or CD8+ T cells sorted from blood, taken in a trial of the OX40 agonist ivuxolimab. The source of these receptors is an adult with an advanced solid tumor such as melanoma, head and neck, liver or kidney cancer.

As regards this clone: The same CDR3 arises from other DNA sequences in this sample as well. The chain employs TRBV7-9 and TRBJ2-6; D is undetermined. Trimming took off 2 bases at V and 3 bases at J, with 2 bases between the two ends. This CDR3 contains 13 residues. The germline gives CDR1 SEHNR, CDR2 FQNEAQ (reference sequence). The CDR3 here is CASSLYGANVLTF. The DNA of the CDR3 is TGTGCCAGCAGCTTATATGGGGCCAACGTCCTGACTTTC.

This chain uses TRBV19 with TRBJ2-1; the match to TRBD2 covers 10 bases. The germline gives CDR1 LNHDA, CDR2 SQIVND (reference sequence). Trimming cost V 7 bases and J 3 bases; bases outside gene matches: 9. This CDR3 comprises 16 residues. CDR3 DNA: TGTGCCAGTAAAAGCGGGAGGGCACTGGACTACAATGAGCAGTTCTTC. Translated: CASKSGRALDYNEQFF.

J is TRBJ2-7 and V is TRBV6-5, with unresolved D. Looked up from germline, CDR1 is MNHEY and CDR2 is SVGAGI. The CDR3 contains 14 residues. V shed 5 bases and J shed 3 bases, with 14 bases lying between them. CDR3 in DNA: TGTGCCAGCAGTGGTGCCCGACTGGACTACGAGCAGTACTTC. Its translation is CASSGARLDYEQYF.